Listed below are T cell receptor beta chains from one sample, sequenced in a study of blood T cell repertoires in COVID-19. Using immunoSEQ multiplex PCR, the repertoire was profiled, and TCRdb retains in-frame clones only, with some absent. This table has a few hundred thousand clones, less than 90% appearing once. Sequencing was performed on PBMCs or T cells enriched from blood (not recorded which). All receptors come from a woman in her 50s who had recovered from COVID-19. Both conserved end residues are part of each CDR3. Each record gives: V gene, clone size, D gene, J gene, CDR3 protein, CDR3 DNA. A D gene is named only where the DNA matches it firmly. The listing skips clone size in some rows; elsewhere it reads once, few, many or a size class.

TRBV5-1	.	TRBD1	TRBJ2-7	CASSAGQGDYEQYF	TGCGCCAGCAGCGCCGGACAGGGAGACTACGAGCAGTACTTC
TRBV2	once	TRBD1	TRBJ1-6	CAGTGDYNSPLHF	TGTGCCGGGACAGGGGATTATAATTCACCCCTCCACTTT
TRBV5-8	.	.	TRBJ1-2	CASSSQGRAGYTF	TGTGCCAGCAGCTCTCAGGGTCGGGCTGGCTACACCTTC
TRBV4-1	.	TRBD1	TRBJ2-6	CASQGQPAGANVLTF	TGCGCCAGCCAGGGACAGCCCGCTGGGGCCAACGTCCTGACTTTC
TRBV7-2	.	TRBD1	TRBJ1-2	CASSPSQGVYGGYTF	TGTGCCAGCAGCCCCAGCCAGGGGGTATATGGTGGCTACACCTTC
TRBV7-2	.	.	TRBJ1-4	CASSLGRQPNEKLFF	TGTGCCAGCAGCTTAGGGCGGCAGCCAAATGAAAAACTGTTTTTT
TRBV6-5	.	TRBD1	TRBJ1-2	CASSSGTGDRYGYTF	TGTGCCAGCAGTTCCGGGACAGGGGATCGTTATGGCTACACCTTC
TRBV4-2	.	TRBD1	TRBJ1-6	CASTRGDRDGSPLHF	TGTGCCAGCACCCGGGGGGACAGGGATGGCTCACCCCTCCACTTT
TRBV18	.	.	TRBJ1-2	CASSPDSLYGYTF	TGTGCCAGCTCACCAGACAGTCTCTATGGCTACACCTTC
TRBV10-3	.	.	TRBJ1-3	CAISENRDHSGNTIYF	TGTGCCATCAGTGAAAACAGGGACCACTCTGGAAACACCATATATTTT
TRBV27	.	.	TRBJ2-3	CASSFSQGPTDTQYF	TGTGCCAGCAGTTTTAGTCAGGGGCCCACAGATACGCAGTATTTT
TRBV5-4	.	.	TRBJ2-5	CASSLAAGLETQYF	TGTGCCAGCAGCTTGGCAGCAGGGTTGGAGACCCAGTACTTC
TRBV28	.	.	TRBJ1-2	CASSPGIYGYTF	TGTGCCAGCAGTCCAGGGATCTATGGCTACACCTTC
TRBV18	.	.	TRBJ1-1	CASSPLQTASTEAFF	TGTGCCAGCTCACCACTCCAGACTGCGAGCACTGAAGCTTTCTTT
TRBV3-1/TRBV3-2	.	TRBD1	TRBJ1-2	CASSLWTGRGDGYTF	TGTGCCAGCAGCCTCTGGACAGGTCGGGGCGATGGCTACACCTTC
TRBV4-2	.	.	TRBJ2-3	CASLGDFSGTDTQYF	TGTGCCAGCCTGGGGGACTTCTCGGGCACAGATACGCAGTATTTT
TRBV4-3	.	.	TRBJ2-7	CASSQDHGAYEQYF	TGCGCCAGCAGCCAAGATCATGGAGCTTACGAGCAGTACTTC
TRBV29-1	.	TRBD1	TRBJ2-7	CSVYGQGSYEQYF	TGCAGCGTCTACGGACAGGGTTCCTACGAGCAGTACTTC
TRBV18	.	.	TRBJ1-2	CASSTDRSYGYTF	TGTGCCAGCTCAACCGACAGATCCTATGGCTACACCTTC
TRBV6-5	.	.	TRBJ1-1	CASSYSWAGNTEAFF	TGTGCCAGCAGTTACTCATGGGCGGGGAACACTGAAGCTTTCTTT
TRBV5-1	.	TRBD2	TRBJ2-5	CASSPSLTTSGKTQYF	TGCGCCAGCAGCCCGTCCCTGACCACTAGCGGGAAGACCCAGTACTTC
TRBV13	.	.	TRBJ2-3	CASSLGLRWDTQYF	TGTGCCAGCAGCTTAGGCCTACGGTGGGATACGCAGTATTTT
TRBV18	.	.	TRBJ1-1	CASSELSRTEAFF	TGTGCCAGCTCAGAGCTGAGTCGCACTGAAGCTTTCTTT
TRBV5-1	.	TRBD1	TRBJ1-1	CASSVQPGGTEAFF	TGCGCCAGCAGCGTACAACCAGGGGGCACTGAAGCTTTCTTT
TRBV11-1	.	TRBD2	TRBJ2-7	CASSTTSGAAYEQYF	TGTGCCAGCAGCACAACTAGCGGGGCAGCCTACGAGCAGTACTTC
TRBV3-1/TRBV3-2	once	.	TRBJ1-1	CASSQGAAAEAFF	TGTGCCAGCAGCCAAGGGGCAGCCGCTGAAGCTTTCTTT
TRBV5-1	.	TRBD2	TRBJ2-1	CASSLALTSGGPAYNEQFF	TGCGCCAGCAGCTTAGCTTTGACTAGCGGGGGGCCGGCCTACAATGAGCAGTTCTTC
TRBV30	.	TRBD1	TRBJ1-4	CAWSLGGRLEKLFF	TGTGCCTGGAGCCTAGGGGGCAGGTTAGAAAAACTGTTTTTT
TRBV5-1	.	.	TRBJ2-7	CASTLTGVDNEQYF	TGCGCCAGCACCTTAACGGGAGTTGACAACGAGCAGTACTTC
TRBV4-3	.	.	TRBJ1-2	CASSPSNHWSNYGYTF	TGCGCCAGCAGCCCTAGTAACCACTGGTCTAACTATGGCTACACCTTC
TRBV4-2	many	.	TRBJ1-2	CASSQVPGTGGYTF	TGTGCCAGCAGCCAAGTCCCGGGAACGGGAGGCTACACCTTC
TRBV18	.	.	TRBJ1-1	CASSPAIDRNTEAFF	TGTGCCAGCTCACCAGCGATCGACAGGAACACTGAAGCTTTCTTT
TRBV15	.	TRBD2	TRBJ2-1	CATGAGGSGYNEQFF	TGTGCCACCGGAGCGGGGGGGTCCGGTTACAATGAGCAGTTCTTC
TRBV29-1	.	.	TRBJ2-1	CSVLQQTSTNEQFF	TGCAGCGTTCTACAGCAAACCTCGACCAATGAGCAGTTCTTC
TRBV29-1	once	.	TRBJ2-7	CSVDASPPYEQYF	TGCAGCGTTGACGCGTCCCCCCCCTACGAGCAGTACTTC
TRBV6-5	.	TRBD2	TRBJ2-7	CASSLAGEVYEQYF	TGTGCCAGCAGTCTAGCGGGAGAAGTCTACGAGCAGTACTTC
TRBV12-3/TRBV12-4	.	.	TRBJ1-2	CASSLIQGGGYTF	TGTGCCAGCAGTTTAATACAGGGCGGTGGCTACACCTTC
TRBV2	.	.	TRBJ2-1	CASSRTTHSYNEQFF	TGTGCCAGCAGTCGGACTACTCACTCCTACAATGAGCAGTTCTTC
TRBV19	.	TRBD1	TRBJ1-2	CASSIPRTGGKYTF	TGTGCCAGTAGTATTCCCCGGACAGGAGGGAAATACACCTTC
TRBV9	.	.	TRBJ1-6	CASSGTDGSPLHF	TGTGCCAGCAGCGGGACAGACGGGTCACCCCTCCACTTT
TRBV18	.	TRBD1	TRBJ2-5	CASSPNTGGGETQYF	TGTGCCAGCTCACCGAATACAGGGGGTGGCGAGACCCAGTACTTC
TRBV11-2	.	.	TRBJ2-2	CASSSLTGSNGELFF	TGTGCCAGCAGCTCCCTTACAGGGTCCAACGGGGAGCTGTTTTTT
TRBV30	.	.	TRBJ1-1	CAWSAWNTEAFF	TGTGCCTGGAGTGCTTGGAACACTGAAGCTTTCTTT
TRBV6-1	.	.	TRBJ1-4	CASSFPRPQKLFF	TGTGCCAGCAGTTTTCCGAGGCCTCAAAAACTGTTTTTT
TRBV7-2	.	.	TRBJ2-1	CASSLGGDGYNEQFF	TGTGCCAGCAGCTTAGGCGGCGATGGCTACAATGAGCAGTTCTTC
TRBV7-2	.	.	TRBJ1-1	CASSPPGRAHTEAFF	TGTGCCAGCAGCCCTCCCGGCAGGGCCCACACTGAAGCTTTCTTT
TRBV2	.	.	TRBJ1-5	CASKLEQSYGQPQHF	TGTGCCAGCAAACTAGAACAGAGTTACGGTCAGCCCCAGCATTTT
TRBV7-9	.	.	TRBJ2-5	CASSLIGAETQYF	TGTGCCAGCAGCTTAATAGGGGCAGAGACCCAGTACTTC
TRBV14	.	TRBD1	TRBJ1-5	CARGTGEGCNWYHPVYIQPQHF	TGTGCCAGGGGGACAGGGGAAGGTTGTAACTGGTATCACCCCGTATATATTCAGCCCCAGCATTTT
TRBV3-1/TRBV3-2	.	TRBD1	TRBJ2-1	CASSPGQGPYNEQFF	TGTGCCAGCAGCCCGGGACAGGGGCCTTACAATGAGCAGTTCTTC
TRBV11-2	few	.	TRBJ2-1	CASSLAGDYNEQFF	TGTGCCAGCAGCTTAGCGGGGGACTACAATGAGCAGTTCTTC
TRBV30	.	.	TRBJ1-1	CAGSTGVGGTEAFF	TGTGCCGGGTCGACGGGGGTTGGCGGCACTGAAGCTTTCTTT
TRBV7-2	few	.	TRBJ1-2	CASSSYIEGSYGYTF	TGTGCCAGCAGCTCCTACATAGAGGGTAGCTATGGCTACACCTTC